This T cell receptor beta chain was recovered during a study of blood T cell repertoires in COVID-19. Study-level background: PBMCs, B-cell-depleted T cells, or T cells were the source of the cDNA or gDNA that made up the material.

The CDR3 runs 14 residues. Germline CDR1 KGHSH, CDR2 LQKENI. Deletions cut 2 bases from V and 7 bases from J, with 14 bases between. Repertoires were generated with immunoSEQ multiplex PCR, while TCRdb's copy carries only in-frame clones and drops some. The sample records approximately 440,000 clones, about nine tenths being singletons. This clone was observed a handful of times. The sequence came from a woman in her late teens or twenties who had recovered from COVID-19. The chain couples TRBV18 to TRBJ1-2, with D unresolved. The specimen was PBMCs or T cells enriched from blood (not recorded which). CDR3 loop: CASSPGSQARGYTF. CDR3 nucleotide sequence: TGTGCCAGCTCACCAGGCTCCCAGGCCCGTGGCTACACCTTC.